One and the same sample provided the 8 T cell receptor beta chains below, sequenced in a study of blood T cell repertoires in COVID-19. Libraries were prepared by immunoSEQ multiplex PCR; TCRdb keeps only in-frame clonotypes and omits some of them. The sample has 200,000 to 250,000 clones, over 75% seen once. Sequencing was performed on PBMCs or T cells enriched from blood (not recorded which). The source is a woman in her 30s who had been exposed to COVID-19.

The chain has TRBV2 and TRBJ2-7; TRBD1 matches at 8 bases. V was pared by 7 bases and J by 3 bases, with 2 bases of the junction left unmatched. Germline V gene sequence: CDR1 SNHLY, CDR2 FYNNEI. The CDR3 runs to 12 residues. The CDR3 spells CASNDRGYEQYF. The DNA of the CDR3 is TGTGCCAGCAACGACAGGGGCTACGAGCAGTACTTC.

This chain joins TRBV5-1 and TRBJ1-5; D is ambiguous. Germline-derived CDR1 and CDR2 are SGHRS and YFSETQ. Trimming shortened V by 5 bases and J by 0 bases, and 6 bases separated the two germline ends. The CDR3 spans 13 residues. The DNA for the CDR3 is TGCGCCAGCAGGGCCGATAGCAATCAGCCCCAGCATTTT. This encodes CASRADSNQPQHF.

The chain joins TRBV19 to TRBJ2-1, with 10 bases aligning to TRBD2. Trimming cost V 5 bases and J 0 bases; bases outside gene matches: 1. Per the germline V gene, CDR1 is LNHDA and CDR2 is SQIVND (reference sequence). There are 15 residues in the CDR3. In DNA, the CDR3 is TGTGCCAGTAGTGGACTAGCGGCCTCCTACAATGAGCAGTTCTTC. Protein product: CASSGLAASYNEQFF.

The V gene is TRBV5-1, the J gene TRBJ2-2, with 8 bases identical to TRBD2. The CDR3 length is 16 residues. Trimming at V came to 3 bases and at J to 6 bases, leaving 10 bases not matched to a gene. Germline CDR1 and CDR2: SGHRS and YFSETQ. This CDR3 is CASSSRTSFVAGELFF. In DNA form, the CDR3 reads TGCGCCAGCAGCTCACGGACTAGCTTCGTCGCCGGGGAGCTGTTTTTT.

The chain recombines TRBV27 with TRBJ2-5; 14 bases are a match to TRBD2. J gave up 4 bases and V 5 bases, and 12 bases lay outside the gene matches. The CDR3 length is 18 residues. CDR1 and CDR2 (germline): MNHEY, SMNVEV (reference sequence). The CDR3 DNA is TGTGCCAGCAGTGAAAGACTAGCGGGAGGGCCCGGGGGAGAGACCCAGTACTTC. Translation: CASSERLAGGPGGETQYF.

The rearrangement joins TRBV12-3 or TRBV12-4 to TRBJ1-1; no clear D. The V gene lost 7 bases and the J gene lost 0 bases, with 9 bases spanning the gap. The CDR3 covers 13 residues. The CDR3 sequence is CASMRELNTEAFF. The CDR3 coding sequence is TGTGCCAGCATGAGGGAGTTGAACACTGAAGCTTTCTTT.

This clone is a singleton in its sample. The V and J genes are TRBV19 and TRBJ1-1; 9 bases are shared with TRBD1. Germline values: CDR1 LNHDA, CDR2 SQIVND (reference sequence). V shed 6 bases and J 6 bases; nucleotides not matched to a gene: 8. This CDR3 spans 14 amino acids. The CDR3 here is CASRDGTGRAEAFF. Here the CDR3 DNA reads TGTGCCAGTAGAGATGGGACAGGGAGGGCTGAAGCTTTCTTT.

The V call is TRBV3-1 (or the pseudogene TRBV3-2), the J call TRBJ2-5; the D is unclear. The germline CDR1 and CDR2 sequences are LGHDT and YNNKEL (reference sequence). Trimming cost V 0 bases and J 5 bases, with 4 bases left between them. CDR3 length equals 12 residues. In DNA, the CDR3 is TGTGCCAGCAGCCAAGAGGGCGAGACCCAGTACTTC. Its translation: CASSQEGETQYF.